This is a list of T cell receptor beta chains from one sample in a study of blood T cells in healthy people across ages. TCRdb independently ran MiXCR on the 5' RACE reads; one entry per CDR3 protein. This table has 600,000 to 1,000,000 distinct CDR3 sequences, 58% appearing once. Sequenced: blood. The receptors come from a man aged 30 to 39 in good health. Both conserved end residues are trimmed from each CDR3. A D gene is named only where the DNA matches it firmly. Clone size, where shown, is once, few, many, or a class for clones that have expanded.

CDR3 length,J gene,V gene,clone size,D gene,CDR3 protein
10,TRBJ2-3,TRBV25-1,-,-,ASSKTSRTQY
12,TRBJ1-2,TRBV5-1,-,TRBD1,ASGQGASNYGYT
11,TRBJ2-6,TRBV7-2,-,-,ASRFGGANVLT
13,TRBJ2-1,TRBV20-1,-,TRBD2,SARAGGPGYNEQF
11,TRBJ2-5,TRBV12-3/TRBV12-4,-,-,ASSFEGQETQY
11,TRBJ2-7,TRBV29-1,few,-,SAQGSLGYEQY
16,TRBJ1-6,TRBV27,once,-,ASSLFAIPSSYKSPLH
14,-,TRBV7-9,-,-,ASSFDHKGIQETQY
12,TRBJ2-7,TRBV7-2,many,-,ASSLDSSSYEQY
10,TRBJ1-2,TRBV7-2,-,TRBD1,ASSQTGVGYT
9,-,TRBV11-2,-,-,ASNREYEQY
13,TRBJ2-6,TRBV20-1,-,-,SASRQNTGANVLT
14,TRBJ2-3,TRBV10-3,few,-,AISEGLGSSTDTQY
13,TRBJ2-1,TRBV24-1,-,-,ATSDTKAPGNEQF
15,TRBJ2-7,TRBV29-1,-,TRBD2,SVLGLAGEGSSYEQY
13,TRBJ2-7,TRBV6-1,few,TRBD1,ASSEGEGGVYEQY
14,TRBJ2-7,TRBV7-2,few,-,ASSPHLETKSYEQY